This passage covers 30 T cell receptor beta chains from one sample sequenced in a study of siplizumab effects on memory and regulatory T cells. Clones were sequenced by immunoSEQ multiplex PCR, and TCRdb holds only the in-frame ones, with some missing. The top ten hold 1% to 1.5% of the sample, which has 100,000 or so clones, roughly 94% seen once. The specimen sequenced was non-Treg CD4+ T cells sorted from blood. Receptor source: a human donor in good health.

The gene calls are TRBV28 and TRBJ1-1; TRBD1 might be the D (5 bases). V lost 3 bases and J 0 bases, leaving 11 bases between the germline ends. This CDR3 comprises 15 residues. From germline, CDR1 is MDHEN and CDR2 SYDVKM. Here the CDR3 reads CASSLGTQVNTEAFF. The CDR3 region has the DNA TGTGCCAGCAGTTTGGGTACACAGGTGAACACTGAAGCTTTCTTT.

This chain connects TRBV28 to TRBJ2-4; D might be TRBD2 (5 bases). There are 15 residues in the CDR3. V gave up 2 bases and J gave up 3 bases, with 11 bases separating them. The germline gives CDR1 MDHEN, CDR2 SYDVKM. The CDR3 sequence is CASSLTRAFKNIQYF. For the CDR3, the DNA is TGTGCCAGCAGTTTAACGAGGGCGTTCAAAAACATTCAGTACTTC.

This clone was detected once. The V and J genes are TRBV30 and TRBJ1-4; D remains unclear. There are 15 residues in the CDR3. Trimming shortened V by 5 bases and J by 7 bases, and 20 bases separated the two germline ends. From germline, CDR1 is GTSNPN and CDR2 SVGIG (reference sequence). CDR3 residues: CAWGPLGLKGEKLFF. CDR3 nucleotides: TGTGCCTGGGGGCCTCTCGGTTTAAAGGGTGAAAAACTGTTTTTT.

The CDR3 region has the DNA TGTGCCAGCAGCACCTCCGCGTCTGGGCTCCTTGATGGCTACACCTTC. Translation gives CASSTSASGLLDGYTF. The chain links TRBV9 to TRBJ1-2; D is uncertain. V lost 4 bases to trimming and J lost 6 bases, with 22 bases between them. The CDR3 is 16 amino acids. Germline loops: CDR1 SGDLS, CDR2 YYNGEE.

CDR3 loop: CAWSPSGVTEAFF. The CDR3 nucleotides read TGTGCCTGGAGTCCTTCCGGGGTCACTGAAGCTTTCTTT. The chain carries TRBV30 and TRBJ1-1; D is ambiguous. Germline CDR1 reads GTSNPN; CDR2 reads SVGIG (reference sequence). There are 13 residues in the CDR3. Trimming cost V 2 bases and J 4 bases, with 11 bases left between them.

This clone was seen only once. The rearrangement joins TRBV18 to TRBJ1-5; 7 nucleotides match TRBD1. V lost 3 bases to trimming and J lost 6 bases; unmatched junction nucleotides: 20. CDR1 and CDR2 (germline): KGHSH, LQKENI. CDR3 size: 19 residues. CDR3 sequence: CASSPKRTGLTGDGQPQHF. In DNA form, the CDR3 reads TGTGCCAGCTCACCTAAGAGGACAGGCCTGACGGGGGACGGTCAGCCCCAGCATTTT. The whole variable domain, filled in from reference TRBV18 and TRBJ1-5, reads NAGVMQNPRHLVRRRGQEARLRCSPMKGHSHVYWYRQLPEEGLKFMVYLQKENIIDESGMPKERFSAEFPKEGPSILRIQQVVRGDSAAYFCASSPKRTGLTGDGQPQHFGDGTRLSIL.

V usage is TRBV11-3 and J usage is TRBJ2-3; D gene unclear. This CDR3 is built from 13 residues. V was shortened by 3 bases and J by 4 bases, with 8 bases between the two germline ends. In germline, CDR1 is SGHNT, CDR2 YENEEA. The CDR3 protein is CASSFNWADTQYF. The CDR3 DNA reads as TGTGCCAGCAGCTTCAACTGGGCAGATACGCAGTATTTT.

V is TRBV11-2 and J is TRBJ2-3, with D unresolved. The germline gives CDR1 SGHAT, CDR2 FQNNGV. The CDR3 runs 15 residues. Trimming pared 8 bases from V and 4 bases from J, leaving 19 bases between. CDR3 sequence reads: CASAKTGWAPDTQYF. The CDR3 region has the DNA TGTGCCAGCGCTAAAACGGGTTGGGCGCCAGATACGCAGTATTTT.

This clone was found once. The chain recombines TRBV19 with TRBJ2-7; 9 bases are a match to TRBD2. J lost 2 bases, V lost 6 bases, and 5 bases had no gene match. In germline, CDR1 is LNHDA, CDR2 SQIVND (reference sequence). This CDR3 is 14 amino acids long. In nucleotides, the CDR3 is TGTGCCAGTAGCTTTATAGCGGGAGCCTACGAGCAGTACTTC. It translates to CASSFIAGAYEQYF.

The J gene is TRBJ2-5, the V gene TRBV6-1; possible D gene TRBD2, 5 bases. Germline loops: CDR1 MNHNS, CDR2 SASEGT. The CDR3 is 13 residues long. The CDR3 bases are TGTGCTACGGGATACAGACCCCAAGAGACCCAGTACTTC. Its protein is CATGYRPQETQYF.

This chain connects TRBV18 to TRBJ1-3; 10 bases fit TRBD1. Germline CDR1 KGHSH, CDR2 LQKENI. J lost 2 bases, V lost 6 bases, and 13 bases had no gene match. The CDR3 contains 18 residues. The CDR3 is CASSPPGQGLSAGNTIYF. The CDR3 DNA follows: TGTGCCAGCTCGCCGCCGGGACAGGGGTTATCGGCTGGAAACACCATATATTTT.

The chain uses TRBV5-1 and TRBJ2-5; 12 nucleotides match TRBD2. Germline V gene sequence: CDR1 SGHRS, CDR2 YFSETQ. The length of the CDR3 is 17 residues. After removal of 4 bases from V and 3 bases from J, the junction contained 10 bases not matched to a gene. CDR3 loop: CASSPPGLAGGEETQYF. The CDR3 bases are TGCGCCAGCAGCCCTCCGGGACTAGCGGGTGGGGAAGAGACCCAGTACTTC.

This chain connects TRBV7-8 to TRBJ2-5, with 7 bases fitting TRBD1. The CDR3 consists of 15 residues. Germline loops: CDR1 SGHVS, CDR2 FQNEAQ. The V and J ends lost 1 base and 2 bases, in that order; junction bases with no gene match: 4. The CDR3 DNA reads TGTGCCAGCAGCTTAGTTTACAGGGGTCAAGAGACCCAGTACTTC. It translates to CASSLVYRGQETQYF. Full variable domain (rest looked up from reference TRBV7-8 and TRBJ2-5): GAGVSQSPRYKVAKRGQDVALRCDPISGHVSLFWYQQALGQGPEFLTYFQNEAQLDKSGLPSDRFFAERPEGSVSTLKIQRTQQEDSAVYLCASSLVYRGQETQYFGPGTRLLVL.

The V gene is TRBV27, the J gene TRBJ1-1; 7 nucleotides match TRBD1. V shed 3 bases, J shed 0 bases, and the junction held 10 bases outside the gene matches. The germline gives CDR1 MNHEY, CDR2 SMNVEV (reference sequence). The length of the CDR3 is 17 residues. CDR3 sequence (DNA): TGTGCCAGCAGTTTCTCACAGGGGTTCGGCCTGAACACTGAAGCTTTCTTT. Amino acids: CASSFSQGFGLNTEAFF.

V is TRBV28 and J is TRBJ1-3; TRBD1 agrees at 9 bases. Germline V lookup: CDR1 MDHEN, CDR2 SYDVKM. Unmatched junction bases numbered 6, after V lost 5 bases and J lost 4 bases. The CDR3 runs 15 residues. In DNA, the CDR3 is TGTGCCAGCAGTCGTCCCGGGACAGGGGGAAACACCATATATTTT. Its translation: CASSRPGTGGNTIYF.

The chain employs TRBV27 and TRBJ2-1, with 8 bases fitting TRBD2. Germline lookup yields CDR1 MNHEY and CDR2 SMNVEV (reference sequence). The CDR3 covers 15 residues. The trim removed 6 bases at V and 0 bases at J, leaving 4 bases unmatched. The CDR3, as DNA: TGTGCCAGCAGGGAGCGGGGGAGCTCCTACAATGAGCAGTTCTTC. Translated: CASRERGSSYNEQFF.

The chain recombines TRBV5-4 with TRBJ2-6; 7 nucleotides agree with TRBD2. The germline CDR1 and CDR2 sequences are SGHNT and YYREEE (reference sequence). The CDR3 is 16 residues long. J was trimmed by 2 bases and V by 3 bases; bases with no gene match: 5. The CDR3 DNA reads as TGTGCCAGCAGCTCGGGGGGAGGAACTGGGGCCAACGTCCTGACTTTC. Residues: CASSSGGGTGANVLTF.

The CDR3 protein is CASSLTSGRGEQFF. The CDR3 DNA reads TGTGCCAGCAGTTTGACTAGCGGGAGAGGTGAGCAGTTCTTC. The J gene is TRBJ2-1, the V gene TRBV6-4; 12 bases are shared with TRBD2. Germline assignment: CDR1 MRHNA and CDR2 SNTAGT. The CDR3 has 14 residues. V gave up 5 bases and J gave up 9 bases; unmatched junction bases: 5.

J is TRBJ1-1 and V is TRBV5-5; TRBD1 matches 7 bases. Trimming at V came to 6 bases and at J to 7 bases, leaving 6 bases not matched to a gene. Per germline, CDR1 SGHKS and CDR2 YYEKEE (reference sequence). This CDR3 has 12 amino acids. In nucleotides, the CDR3 is TGTGCCAGCAACCGACAGGGCATTGAAGCTTTCTTT. Amino acids: CASNRQGIEAFF.

The chain carries TRBV12-5 and TRBJ2-3; no clear D gene. The V end was cut by 5 bases, the J end by 0 bases, with 3 bases between. Germline lookup yields CDR1 LGHNT and CDR2 FRNRAP. CDR3 size: 12 residues. CDR3 sequence: CASGPSTDTQYF. CDR3 sequence (DNA): TGTGCTAGTGGTCCTAGCACAGATACGCAGTATTTT.

The chain uses TRBV7-3 and TRBJ2-1, with D unclear. Germline assignment: CDR1 SGHTA and CDR2 FQGTGA. V was trimmed by 2 bases and J by 6 bases, leaving 8 bases between them. CDR3 length equals 13 residues. CDR3 residues: CASSLSRSNEQFF. The CDR3 DNA reads TGTGCCAGCAGCTTATCACGTTCCAATGAGCAGTTCTTC.

The chain links TRBV5-6 to TRBJ2-3; D possibly corresponds to TRBD1 (6 bases). The CDR3 covers 14 residues. V dropped 3 bases and J dropped 4 bases, with 12 bases sitting between them. CDR1 SGHDT and CDR2 YYEEEE come from the germline V gene. The CDR3 DNA follows: TGTGCCAGCAGCTCAGACAGGAAGGCAGATACGCAGTATTTT. This sequence encodes CASSSDRKADTQYF.

This sequence joins TRBV2 and TRBJ2-2, with D hard to call. Germline CDR1 SNHLY, CDR2 FYNNEI. The V gene lost 6 bases and the J gene lost 4 bases, with 9 bases spanning the gap. This CDR3 has 13 amino acids. The CDR3 DNA follows: TGTGCCAGCAGCGAAACCGCCACCGGGGAGCTGTTTTTT. Its translation is CASSETATGELFF.

This chain joins TRBV11-2 and TRBJ2-7, with 8 bases that match TRBD1. Looked up from germline, CDR1 is SGHAT and CDR2 is FQNNGV. V lost 6 bases, J lost 2 bases, and 9 bases stayed unmatched. The CDR3 consists of 15 residues. CDR3: CASSTDRGLTYEQYF. CDR3 nucleotides: TGTGCCAGCAGTACCGACAGGGGTCTCACCTACGAGCAGTACTTC.

The chain combines TRBV4-1 with TRBJ1-3; D call uncertain. Germline V CDR1 and CDR2: MGHRA, YSYEKL. V dropped 2 bases and J dropped 4 bases, with 6 bases sitting between them. The CDR3 has 13 amino acids. The CDR3 spells CASSQLLGNTIYF. The CDR3 nucleotides read TGCGCCAGCAGCCAACTCCTGGGAAACACCATATATTTT.

The J gene is TRBJ2-7, the V gene TRBV6-1; the D is unclear. The CDR3 is made up of 11 amino acids. The germline gives CDR1 MNHNS, CDR2 SASEGT. Trimming took 5 bases from V and 2 from J, leaving 4 bases between them. The CDR3 here is CASSSPYEQYF. CDR3 nucleotides: TGTGCCAGCAGTTCCCCCTACGAGCAGTACTTC.

Only one count was recorded for this clone. The DNA of the CDR3 is TGTGCCAGCAGCTTAGGTGTACTAGCGGGATATTTATCCGCCACAGATACGCAGTATTTT. Residues: CASSLGVLAGYLSATDTQYF. The J gene is TRBJ2-3, the V gene TRBV7-8; 10 nucleotides agree with TRBD2. Per the germline V gene, CDR1 is SGHVS and CDR2 is FQNEAQ. The CDR3 contains 20 residues. The junction had 15 bases not matched to a gene; V was cut back by 1 base and J by 2 bases.

The chain has TRBV18 and TRBJ1-1; D may be TRBD1 (5 bases). V lost 2 bases and J 2 bases, leaving 6 bases between the germline ends. This CDR3 is 13 amino acids long. The germline V gene has CDR1 KGHSH and CDR2 LQKENI. The CDR3 DNA reads as TGTGCCAGCTCACCAGGGGCAAACACTGAAGCTTTCTTT. Amino acids: CASSPGANTEAFF. Based on the CDR3 plus reference TRBV18 and TRBJ1-1, the full variable domain is NAGVMQNPRHLVRRRGQEARLRCSPMKGHSHVYWYRQLPEEGLKFMVYLQKENIIDESGMPKERFSAEFPKEGPSILRIQQVVRGDSAAYFCASSPGANTEAFFGQGTRLTVV.

The chain joins TRBV7-9 to TRBJ1-5, with D unresolved. Germline lookup yields CDR1 SEHNR and CDR2 FQNEAQ (reference sequence). The CDR3 runs 12 residues. Trimming left V 5 bases short and J 4 bases short, with 6 bases between. CDR3 sequence reads: CASSPENQPQHF. The CDR3 DNA sequence: TGTGCCAGCAGCCCAGAGAATCAGCCCCAGCATTTT.

The table lists this clone with a count of one. This chain joins TRBV20-1 and TRBJ2-7; weak D call: TRBD1 (5 bases). Germline assignment: CDR1 DFQATT and CDR2 SNEGSKA (reference sequence). V shed 3 bases and J shed 7 bases, with 10 bases lying between them. The CDR3 consists of 11 residues. CDR3 protein: CSARGSGEQYF. DNA of the CDR3: TGCAGTGCTAGGGGATCAGGGGAGCAGTACTTC.